These 22 T cell receptor beta chains came from one sample sequenced in a study of T cell responses to AZD1222 COVID-19 vaccine. Repertoires were generated with immunoSEQ multiplex PCR, while TCRdb's copy carries only in-frame clones and drops some. The sample lists approximately 150,000 clones, roughly 89% occurring once. The sample here was peripheral blood, taken 28 days after the second AZD1222 dose. Receptors originate from an adult who received the AZD1222 COVID-19 vaccine.

The chain carries TRBV7-9 and TRBJ2-2; no clear D. CDR1 and CDR2 from the germline V gene are SEHNR and FQNEAQ (reference sequence). The V gene lost 5 bases and the J gene lost 6 bases, with 4 bases spanning the gap. The CDR3 consists of 11 residues. The DNA for the CDR3 is TGTGCCAGCAGCCCACCCGGGGAGCTGTTTTTT. Translation gives CASSPPGELFF.

This chain connects TRBV19 to TRBJ2-1, with no clear D. The CDR3 spans 12 residues. V gave up 5 bases and J gave up 8 bases, with 10 bases separating them. Germline lookup yields CDR1 LNHDA and CDR2 SQIVND (reference sequence). CDR3 coding DNA: TGTGCCAGTAGTGGCCCTCGCGATGAGCAGTTCTTC. Amino acid sequence: CASSGPRDEQFF.

This chain uses TRBV4-3 with TRBJ2-4; TRBD1 matches at 7 bases. Germline V gene data show CDR1 as LGHNA and CDR2 as YSLEER. The ends lost 4 bases at V and 0 bases at J; junction bases unmatched: 6. The CDR3 runs 16 residues. CDR3 region: CASSLHRGVAKNIQYF. For the CDR3, the DNA is TGCGCCAGCAGCCTACACAGGGGAGTAGCCAAAAACATTCAGTACTTC.

The chain is built from TRBV14 and TRBJ2-6, with a tentative D call TRBD2 (7 bases). This CDR3 has 18 amino acids. CDR1 SGHDN and CDR2 FVKESK come from the germline V gene. Trimming took 8 bases from V and 1 from J, leaving 21 bases between them. CDR3 in amino acids: CASGGAGPTPSGANVLTF. In DNA, the CDR3 is TGTGCCAGCGGGGGGGCAGGTCCGACCCCTTCTGGGGCCAACGTCCTGACTTTC.

V and J are TRBV24-1 and TRBJ2-1, with D possibly matching TRBD2 (6 bases). The CDR3 totals 15 residues. Trimming stripped 5 bases from V and 4 bases from J, with 14 bases between. From germline, CDR1 is KGHDR and CDR2 SFDVKD. This CDR3 is CATSVGGTTYNEQFF. CDR3 in DNA: TGTGCCACCAGTGTGGGAGGCACGACGTACAATGAGCAGTTCTTC.

The rearrangement uses TRBV7-3 and TRBJ2-5; 9 nucleotides align to TRBD1. The junction had 8 bases not matched to a gene; V was cut back by 4 bases and J by 5 bases. Germline CDR1 SGHTA, CDR2 FQGTGA. The CDR3 covers 15 residues. The CDR3 loop reads CASSSPTGGVETQYF. The CDR3 coding sequence is TGTGCCAGCAGCTCCCCCACAGGGGGCGTTGAGACCCAGTACTTC.

This chain joins TRBV4-2 and TRBJ2-3; 11 nucleotides match TRBD2. Germline CDR1 reads LGHNA; CDR2 reads YNFKEQ. The CDR3 is 16 amino acids. V lost 1 base to trimming and J lost 2 bases; unmatched junction nucleotides: 2. CDR3 sequence (DNA): TGTGCCAGCAGCCAAGGGACTAGCGGGCACACAGATACGCAGTATTTT. This gives the protein CASSQGTSGHTDTQYF.

The chain has TRBV12-2 and TRBJ2-7; the table's D call, TRBD1, was not checked against the DNA. TRBV12-2 is a pseudogene. This CDR3 has 13 residues. The CDR3 reads CASRPGLFSEQYF. DNA for the CDR3: TGTGCAAGTCGCCCAGGGCTATTCTCCGAGCAGTACTTC.

This chain links TRBV11-3 with TRBJ2-5; 9 bases are shared with TRBD2. CDR1 SGHNT and CDR2 YENEEA come from the germline V gene. CDR3 length: 16 amino acids. After removal of 1 base from V and 5 bases from J, the junction contained 8 bases not matched to a gene. CDR3 region: CASSLGKTSGGETQYF. The CDR3 DNA is TGTGCCAGCAGCTTAGGGAAGACTAGCGGTGGGGAGACCCAGTACTTC.

The chain is built from TRBV28 and TRBJ1-1; D is possibly TRBD1 (6 bases). The CDR3 is 14 residues long. The V and J ends lost 2 bases and 3 bases respectively, with 10 bases between them. Germline values: CDR1 MDHEN, CDR2 SYDVKM. The CDR3 DNA reads TGTGCCAGCAGTTTAAGGGGGTGGGACACTGAAGCTTTCTTT. It specifies CASSLRGWDTEAFF.

In DNA form, the CDR3 reads TGTGCCAGCAGTTTAGGGGCGGGACCTCAAGATACGCAGTATTTT. Its protein product is CASSLGAGPQDTQYF. This rearrangement joins TRBV28 to TRBJ2-3; tentatively, D is TRBD2 (6 bases). CDR1 and CDR2 from the germline V gene are MDHEN and SYDVKM. V lost 2 bases and J lost 5, with 14 bases in between. The CDR3 totals 15 residues.

Written as DNA, the CDR3 is TGTGCCAGCAGCTTTATCGGCGCGACCAACACTGAAGCTTTCTTT. Its protein is CASSFIGATNTEAFF. J is TRBJ1-1 and V is TRBV7-2; unclear D gene. The germline V gene encodes CDR1 SGHTA and CDR2 FQGNSA. This CDR3 region has 15 residues. V was pared by 3 bases and J by 2 bases, with 13 bases between.

The V gene is TRBV3-1 (or the pseudogene TRBV3-2), the J gene TRBJ2-1; 10 positions match TRBD2. Germline-derived CDR1 and CDR2 are LGHDT and YNNKEL (reference sequence). Trimming at V came to 0 bases and at J to 3 bases, leaving 11 bases not matched to a gene. The CDR3 totals 19 residues. The CDR3 is CASSQDGTSAIKIYNEQFF. In nucleotides, the CDR3 is TGTGCCAGCAGCCAAGACGGGACTAGCGCCATCAAGATCTACAATGAGCAGTTCTTC.

This sequence joins TRBV4-3 and TRBJ2-5; D gene unclear. This CDR3 is built from 13 residues. The germline CDR1 and CDR2 sequences are LGHNA and YSLEER. Trimming pared 1 base from V and 1 base from J, leaving 4 bases between. CDR3 sequence: CASSQAVQETQYF. In nucleotides, the CDR3 is TGCGCCAGCAGCCAAGCAGTCCAAGAGACCCAGTACTTC.

In its sample, this clone was seen once. This chain's CDR3 is CASSFGGTSEETQYF. CDR3 sequence (DNA): TGTGCCAGCAGCTTCGGGGGTACGTCGGAAGAGACCCAGTACTTC. This chain joins TRBV11-3 and TRBJ2-5, with D perhaps TRBD2 (6 bases). V shed 3 bases and J shed 3 bases, with 14 bases lying between them. This CDR3 is 15 amino acids long. Germline V gene data show CDR1 as SGHNT and CDR2 as YENEEA.

The rearrangement uses TRBV2 and TRBJ2-5; 8 positions match TRBD2. The CDR3 length is 13 residues. Germline V lookup: CDR1 SNHLY, CDR2 FYNNEI. The V and J ends lost 4 bases and 5 bases, in that order; junction bases with no gene match: 3. In DNA form, the CDR3 reads TGTGCCAGCAGTGTGTTAGCGGGGGAGACCCAGTACTTC. Its translation: CASSVLAGETQYF.

This chain joins TRBV10-1 and TRBJ1-5, with TRBD1 matching over 7 bases. V gave up 10 bases and J gave up 1 base; unmatched junction bases: 16. The length of the CDR3 is 17 residues. Germline CDR1 is WNHNN and CDR2 is SYGVQD (reference sequence). CDR3 nucleotide sequence: TGCGCCAACACGGACAATTCTACGGGACAGAGCAATCAGCCCCAGCATTTT. Its protein product is CANTDNSTGQSNQPQHF.

The genes are TRBV2 and TRBJ2-3; 7 positions match TRBD1. Germline-derived CDR1 and CDR2 are SNHLY and FYNNEI. This CDR3 region has 14 residues. J gave up 2 bases and V 7 bases, and 6 bases lay outside the gene matches. CDR3 loop: CASNLQGTTDTQYF. The DNA for the CDR3 is TGTGCCAGCAACCTACAGGGGACCACAGATACGCAGTATTTT.

The chain employs TRBV19 and TRBJ1-5, with D perhaps TRBD1 (5 bases). The CDR3 is made up of 15 amino acids. The V and J ends lost 5 bases and 2 bases respectively, with 13 bases between them. CDR1 and CDR2 (germline): LNHDA, SQIVND (reference sequence). This CDR3 is CASSGWGYGNQPQHF. The CDR3 nucleotides read TGTGCCAGTAGTGGATGGGGGTATGGCAATCAGCCCCAGCATTTT.

The gene calls are TRBV4-3 and TRBJ2-1; D may match TRBD1 or TRBD2 (5 bases each). In germline, CDR1 is LGHNA, CDR2 YSLEER. The CDR3 contains 14 residues. The V gene lost 1 base and the J gene lost 9 bases, with 13 bases spanning the gap. CDR3 in DNA: TGCGCCAGCAGCCAAGGGCGTTCAGGGACTGAGCAGTTCTTC. Encoded protein: CASSQGRSGTEQFF.

The chain is built from TRBV15 and TRBJ1-3, with D possibly matching TRBD1 (6 bases). Germline V gene lookup returns CDR1 LNHNV and CDR2 YYDKDF (reference sequence). The CDR3 runs to 13 residues. The germline V and J ends were trimmed by 3 bases and 12 bases, with 15 bases remaining between them. The CDR3 nucleotides read TGTGCCACCAGCAGCCGGACGGGGGCCTACATATATTTT. Protein product: CATSSRTGAYIYF. The full variable domain, in which reference TRBV15 and TRBJ1-3 provide the parts outside the CDR3, is DAMVIQNPRYQVTQFGKPVTLSCSQTLNHNVMYWYQQKSSQAPKLLFHYYDKDFNNEADTPDNFQSRRPNTSFCFLDIRSPGLGDTAMYLCATSSRTGAYIYFGEGSWLTVV.

The rearrangement uses TRBV9 and TRBJ2-3, with D maybe TRBD2 (5 bases). CDR3 length: 14 amino acids. Trimming took off 2 bases at V and 0 bases at J, with 7 bases between the two ends. From germline, CDR1 is SGDLS and CDR2 YYNGEE. CDR3 protein: CASSVGSSTDTQYF. In DNA, the CDR3 is TGTGCCAGCAGCGTGGGGAGTAGCACAGATACGCAGTATTTT.